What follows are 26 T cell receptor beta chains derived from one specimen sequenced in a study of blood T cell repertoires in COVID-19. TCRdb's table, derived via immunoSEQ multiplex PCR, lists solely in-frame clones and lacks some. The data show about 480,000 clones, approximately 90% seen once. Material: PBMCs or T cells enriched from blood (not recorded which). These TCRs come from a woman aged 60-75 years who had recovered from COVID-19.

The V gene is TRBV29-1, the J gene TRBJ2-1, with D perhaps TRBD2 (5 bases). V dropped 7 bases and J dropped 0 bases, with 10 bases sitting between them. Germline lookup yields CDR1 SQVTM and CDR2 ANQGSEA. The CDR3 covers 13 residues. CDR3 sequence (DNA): TGCAGCGCCTCGGGAATCTCCTACAATGAGCAGTTCTTC. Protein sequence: CSASGISYNEQFF.

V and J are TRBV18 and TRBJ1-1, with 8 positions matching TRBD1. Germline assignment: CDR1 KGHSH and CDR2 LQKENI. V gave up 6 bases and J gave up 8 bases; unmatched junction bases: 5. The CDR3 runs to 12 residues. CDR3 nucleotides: TGTGCCAGCTCCCTCGGACAGGGCGAAGCTTTCTTT. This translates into CASSLGQGEAFF.

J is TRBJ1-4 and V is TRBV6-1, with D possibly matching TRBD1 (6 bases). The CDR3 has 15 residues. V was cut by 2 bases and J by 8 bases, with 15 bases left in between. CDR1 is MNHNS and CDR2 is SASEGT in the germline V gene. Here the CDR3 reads CASSEWVRGKEKLFF. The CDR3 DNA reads TGTGCCAGCAGTGAATGGGTCAGGGGAAAGGAAAAACTGTTTTTT.

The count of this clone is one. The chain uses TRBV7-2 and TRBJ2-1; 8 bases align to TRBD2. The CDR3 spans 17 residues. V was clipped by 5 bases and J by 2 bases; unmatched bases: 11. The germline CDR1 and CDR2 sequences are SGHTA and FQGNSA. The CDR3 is CASSLTRTSLPYNEQFF. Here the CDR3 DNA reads TGTGCCAGCAGCCTAACGAGGACTAGCCTCCCCTACAATGAGCAGTTCTTC.

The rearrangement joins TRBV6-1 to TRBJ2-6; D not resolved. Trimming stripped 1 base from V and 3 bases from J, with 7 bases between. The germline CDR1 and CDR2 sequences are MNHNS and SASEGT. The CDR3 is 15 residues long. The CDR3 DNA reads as TGTGCCAGCAGTGAAGTCGCAGTTGGGGCCAACGTCCTGACTTTC. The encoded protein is CASSEVAVGANVLTF.

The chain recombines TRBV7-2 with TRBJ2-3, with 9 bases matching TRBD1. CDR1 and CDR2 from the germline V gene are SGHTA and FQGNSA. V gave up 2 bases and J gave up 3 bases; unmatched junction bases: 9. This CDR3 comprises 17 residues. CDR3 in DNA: TGTGCCAGCAGCTTATTCATGCCGGGACAGGGTACAGATACGCAGTATTTT. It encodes CASSLFMPGQGTDTQYF.

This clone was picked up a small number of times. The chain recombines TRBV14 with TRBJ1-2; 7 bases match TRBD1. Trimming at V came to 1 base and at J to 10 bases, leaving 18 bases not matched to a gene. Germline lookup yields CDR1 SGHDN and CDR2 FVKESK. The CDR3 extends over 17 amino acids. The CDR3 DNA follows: TGTGCCAGCAGCCAAGGTTTCCGCCAGGGGGATAAGAGTGCCTACACCTTC. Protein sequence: CASSQGFRQGDKSAYTF. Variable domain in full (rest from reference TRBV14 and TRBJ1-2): EAGVTQFPSHSVIEKGQTVTLRCDPISGHDNLYWYRRVMGKEIKFLLHFVKESKQDESGMPNNRFLAERTGGTYSTLKVQPAELEDSGVYFCASSQGFRQGDKSAYTFGSGTRLTVV.

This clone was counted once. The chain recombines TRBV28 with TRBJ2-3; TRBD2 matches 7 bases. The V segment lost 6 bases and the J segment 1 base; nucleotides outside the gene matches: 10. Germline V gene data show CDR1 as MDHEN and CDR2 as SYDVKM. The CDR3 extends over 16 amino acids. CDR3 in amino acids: CASSGNGGGGTDTQYF. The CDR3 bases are TGTGCCAGCAGCGGAAACGGGGGAGGGGGCACAGATACGCAGTATTTT. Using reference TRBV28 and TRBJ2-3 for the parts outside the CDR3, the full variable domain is DVKVTQSSRYLVKRTGEKVFLECVQDMDHENMFWYRQDPGLGLRLIYFSYDVKMKEKGDIPEGYSVSREKKERFSLILESASTNQTSMYLCASSGNGGGGTDTQYFGPGTRLTVL.

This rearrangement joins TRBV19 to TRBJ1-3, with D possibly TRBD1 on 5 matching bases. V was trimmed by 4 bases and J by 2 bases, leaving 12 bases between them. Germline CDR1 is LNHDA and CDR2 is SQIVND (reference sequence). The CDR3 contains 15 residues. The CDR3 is CASSTQGGTGNTIYF. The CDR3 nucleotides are TGTGCCAGTAGTACTCAGGGAGGGACTGGAAACACCATATATTTT.

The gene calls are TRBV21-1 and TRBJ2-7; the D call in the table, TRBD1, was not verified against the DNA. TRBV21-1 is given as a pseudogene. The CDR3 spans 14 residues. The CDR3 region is CASSNPWAVDEQYV. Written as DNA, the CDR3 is TGTGCCAGCAGCAATCCGTGGGCTGTGGACGAGCAGTACGTC.

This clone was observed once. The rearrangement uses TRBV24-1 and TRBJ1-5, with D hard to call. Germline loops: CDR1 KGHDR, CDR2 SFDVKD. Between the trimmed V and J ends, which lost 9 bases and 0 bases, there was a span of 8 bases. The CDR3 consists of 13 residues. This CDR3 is CATARSSNQPQHF. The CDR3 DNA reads TGTGCCACCGCACGGAGTAGCAATCAGCCCCAGCATTTT.

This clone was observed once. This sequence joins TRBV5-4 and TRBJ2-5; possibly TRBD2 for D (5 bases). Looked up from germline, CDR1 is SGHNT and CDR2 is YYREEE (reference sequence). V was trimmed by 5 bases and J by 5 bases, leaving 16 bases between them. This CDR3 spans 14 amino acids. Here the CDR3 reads CASRSGIMEETQYF. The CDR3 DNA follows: TGTGCCAGCAGATCCGGGATCATGGAGGAGACCCAGTACTTC.

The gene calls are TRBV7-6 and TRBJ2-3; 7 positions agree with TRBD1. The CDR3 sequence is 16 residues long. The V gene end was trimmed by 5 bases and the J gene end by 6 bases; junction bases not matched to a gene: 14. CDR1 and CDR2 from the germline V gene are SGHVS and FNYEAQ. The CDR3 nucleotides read TGTGCCAGCAGCCTAGGACCCAGACAGGGAACCGATACGCAGTATTTT. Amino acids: CASSLGPRQGTDTQYF.

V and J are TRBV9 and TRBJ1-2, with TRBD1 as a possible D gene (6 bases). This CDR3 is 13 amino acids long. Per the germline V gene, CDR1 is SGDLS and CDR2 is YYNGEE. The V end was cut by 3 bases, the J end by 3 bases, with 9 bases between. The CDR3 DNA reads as TGTGCCAGCAGCGCGGACAGATACTATGGCTACACCTTC. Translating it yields CASSADRYYGYTF.

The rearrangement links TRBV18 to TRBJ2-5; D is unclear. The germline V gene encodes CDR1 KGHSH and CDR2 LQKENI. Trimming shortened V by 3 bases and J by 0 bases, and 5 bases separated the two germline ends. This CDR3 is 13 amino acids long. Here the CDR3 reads CASSPVYQETQYF. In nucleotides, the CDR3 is TGTGCCAGCTCACCCGTGTACCAAGAGACCCAGTACTTC.

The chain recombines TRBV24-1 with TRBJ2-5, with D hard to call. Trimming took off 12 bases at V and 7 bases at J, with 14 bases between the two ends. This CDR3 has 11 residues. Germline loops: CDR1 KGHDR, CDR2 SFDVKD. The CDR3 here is CAAPPNGTQYF. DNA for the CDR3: TGTGCCGCCCCTCCAAACGGGACCCAGTACTTC.

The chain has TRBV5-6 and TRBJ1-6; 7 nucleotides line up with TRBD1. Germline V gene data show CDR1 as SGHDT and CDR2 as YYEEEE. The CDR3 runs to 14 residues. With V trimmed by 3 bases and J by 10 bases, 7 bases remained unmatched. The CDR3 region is CASSSDRVESPLHF. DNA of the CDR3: TGTGCCAGCAGCTCCGACAGGGTAGAATCACCCCTCCACTTT.

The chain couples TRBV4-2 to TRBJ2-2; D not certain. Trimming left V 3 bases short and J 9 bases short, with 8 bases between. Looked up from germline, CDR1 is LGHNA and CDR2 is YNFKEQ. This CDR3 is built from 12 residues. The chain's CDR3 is CASSQEPWELFF. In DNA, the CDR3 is TGTGCCAGCAGCCAGGAGCCATGGGAGCTGTTTTTT.

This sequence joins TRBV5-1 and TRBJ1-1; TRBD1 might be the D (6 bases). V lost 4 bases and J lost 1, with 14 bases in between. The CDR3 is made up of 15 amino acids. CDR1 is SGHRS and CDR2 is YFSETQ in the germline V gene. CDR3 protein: CASSPVGQRNTEAFF. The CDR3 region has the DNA TGCGCCAGCAGCCCGGTGGGACAAAGGAACACTGAAGCTTTCTTT.

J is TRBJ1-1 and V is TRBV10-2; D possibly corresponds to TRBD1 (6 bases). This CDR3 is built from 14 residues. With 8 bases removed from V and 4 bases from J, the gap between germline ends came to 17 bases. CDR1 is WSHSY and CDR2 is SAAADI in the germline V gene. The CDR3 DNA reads TGCGCCAGCCAAATTAAAGGGGGAGCCACTGAAGCTTTCTTT. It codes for CASQIKGGATEAFF.

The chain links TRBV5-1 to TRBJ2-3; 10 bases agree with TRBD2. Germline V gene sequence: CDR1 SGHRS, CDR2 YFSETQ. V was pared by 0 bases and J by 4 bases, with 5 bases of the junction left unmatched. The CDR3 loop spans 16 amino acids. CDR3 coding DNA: TGCGCCAGCAGCTTGGTTCCTAGCGGGGGACCAGATACGCAGTATTTT. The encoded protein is CASSLVPSGGPDTQYF. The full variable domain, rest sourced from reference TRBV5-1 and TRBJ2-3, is KAGVTQTPRYLIKTRGQQVTLSCSPISGHRSVSWYQQTPGQGLQFLFEYFSETQRNKGNFPGRFSGRQFSNSRSEMNVSTLELGDSALYLCASSLVPSGGPDTQYFGPGTRLTVL.

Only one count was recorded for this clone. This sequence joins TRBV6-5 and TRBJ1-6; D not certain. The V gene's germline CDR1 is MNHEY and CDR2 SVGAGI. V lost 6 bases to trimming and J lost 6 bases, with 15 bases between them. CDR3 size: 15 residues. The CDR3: CASSVAVEGNSPLHF. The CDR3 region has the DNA TGTGCCAGCAGCGTGGCGGTAGAGGGTAATTCACCCCTCCACTTT.

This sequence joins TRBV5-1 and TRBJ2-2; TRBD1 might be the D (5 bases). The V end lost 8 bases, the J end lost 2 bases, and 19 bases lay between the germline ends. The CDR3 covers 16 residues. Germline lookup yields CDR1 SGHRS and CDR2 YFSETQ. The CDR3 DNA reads TGCGCCAGTTTGGGTGGGGCGCAAGGAAACACCGGGGAGCTGTTTTTT. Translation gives CASLGGAQGNTGELFF.

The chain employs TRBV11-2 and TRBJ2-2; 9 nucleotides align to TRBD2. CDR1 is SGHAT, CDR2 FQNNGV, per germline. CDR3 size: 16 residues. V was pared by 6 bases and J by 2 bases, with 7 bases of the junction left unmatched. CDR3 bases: TGTGCCAGCAGGGTTTTGCGGGAGGGCAACACCGGGGAGCTGTTTTTT. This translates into CASRVLREGNTGELFF.

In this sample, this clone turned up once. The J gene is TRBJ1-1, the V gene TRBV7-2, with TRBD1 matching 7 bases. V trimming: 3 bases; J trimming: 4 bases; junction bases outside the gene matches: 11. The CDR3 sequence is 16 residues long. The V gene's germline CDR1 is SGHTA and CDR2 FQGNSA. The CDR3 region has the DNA TGTGCCAGCAGCTTTTGGACAGGTAATTTGGGCACTGAAGCTTTCTTT. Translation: CASSFWTGNLGTEAFF.

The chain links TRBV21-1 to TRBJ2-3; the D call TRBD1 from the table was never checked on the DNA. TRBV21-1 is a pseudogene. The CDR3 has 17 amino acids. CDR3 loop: CASSKVSAGESTDTQYF. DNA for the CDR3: TGTGCCAGCAGCAAAGTGTCGGCAGGGGAAAGCACAGATACGCAGTATTTT.